This T cell receptor beta chain was sequenced during a study of T cell responses to AZD1222 COVID-19 vaccine. Regarding this clone: Its antigen is currently unknown.

The CDR3 has 15 residues. V dropped 4 bases and J dropped 3 bases, with 15 bases sitting between them. Germline values: CDR1 SGHDN, CDR2 FVKESK. Findings and caveats of the study: Mapped onto spike, vaccine-associated CD4 TCRs spanned it and were dominant at 160-218 and 743-854. Spike-specific TCR breadth and depth were elevated following two AZD1222 doses.

Clones were read by immunoSEQ multiplex PCR, and TCRdb kept only the in-frame ones, dropping some. The table records 130,000 or so clones, over 90% of them present only once. The source was peripheral blood, collected on day 0 of AZD1222 vaccination. The rearrangement links TRBV14 to TRBJ1-1; tentative D call: TRBD1 (5 bases). The clonotype comes from an adult in good health. The CDR3 DNA reads TGTGCCAGCAGCCGACTGCAAGAGGGGCACACTGAAGCTTTCTTT. It codes for CASSRLQEGHTEAFF.